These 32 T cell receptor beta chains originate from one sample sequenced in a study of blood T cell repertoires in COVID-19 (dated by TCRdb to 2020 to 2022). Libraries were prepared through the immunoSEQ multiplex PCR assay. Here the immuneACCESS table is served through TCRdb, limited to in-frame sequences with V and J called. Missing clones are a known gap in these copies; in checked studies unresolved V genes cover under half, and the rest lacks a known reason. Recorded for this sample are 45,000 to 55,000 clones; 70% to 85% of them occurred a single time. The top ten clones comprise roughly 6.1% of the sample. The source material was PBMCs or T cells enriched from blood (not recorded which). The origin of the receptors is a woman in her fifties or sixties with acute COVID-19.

In DNA form, the CDR3 reads TGTGCCAGCAGCTTAGATCGAGGGGGTAATTCCTATAATTCACCCCTCCACTTT. Translation gives CASSLDRGGNSYNSPLHF. This sequence joins TRBV11-2 and TRBJ1-6; weak D call: TRBD1 (6 bases). Germline CDR1 reads SGHAT; CDR2 reads FQNNGV. The germline V and J ends were trimmed by 0 bases and 1 base, with 13 bases remaining between them. The CDR3 totals 18 residues.

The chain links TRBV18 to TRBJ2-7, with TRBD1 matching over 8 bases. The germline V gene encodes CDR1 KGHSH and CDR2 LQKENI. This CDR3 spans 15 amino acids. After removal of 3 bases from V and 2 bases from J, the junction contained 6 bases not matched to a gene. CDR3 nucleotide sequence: TGTGCCAGCTCACCCTCGGGACAGGTAACCTACGAGCAGTACTTC. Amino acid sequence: CASSPSGQVTYEQYF.

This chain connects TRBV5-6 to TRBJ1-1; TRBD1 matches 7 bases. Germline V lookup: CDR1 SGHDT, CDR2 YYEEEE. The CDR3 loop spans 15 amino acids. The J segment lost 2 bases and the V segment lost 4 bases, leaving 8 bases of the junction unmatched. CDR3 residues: CASSRLDRTNTEAFF. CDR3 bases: TGTGCCAGCAGCCGGCTGGACAGGACAAACACTGAAGCTTTCTTT.

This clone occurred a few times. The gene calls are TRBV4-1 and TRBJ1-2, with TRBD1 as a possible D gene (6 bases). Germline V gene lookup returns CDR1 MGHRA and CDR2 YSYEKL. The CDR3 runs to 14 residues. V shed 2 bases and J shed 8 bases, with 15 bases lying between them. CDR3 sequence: CASSQLWQGQGYTF. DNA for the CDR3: TGCGCCAGCAGCCAACTGTGGCAGGGGCAGGGCTACACCTTC.

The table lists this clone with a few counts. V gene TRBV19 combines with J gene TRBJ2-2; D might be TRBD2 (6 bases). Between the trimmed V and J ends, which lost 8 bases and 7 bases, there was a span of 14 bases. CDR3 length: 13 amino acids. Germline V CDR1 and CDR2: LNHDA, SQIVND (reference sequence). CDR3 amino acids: CASQEGRYGELFF. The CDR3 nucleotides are TGTGCCAGTCAGGAAGGGAGGTACGGGGAGCTGTTTTTT.

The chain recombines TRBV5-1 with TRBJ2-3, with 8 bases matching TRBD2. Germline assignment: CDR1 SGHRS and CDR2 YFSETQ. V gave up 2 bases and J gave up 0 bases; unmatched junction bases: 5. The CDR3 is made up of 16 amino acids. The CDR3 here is CASSLTERGSTDTQYF. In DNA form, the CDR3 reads TGCGCCAGCAGCTTAACGGAGCGGGGGAGCACAGATACGCAGTATTTT.

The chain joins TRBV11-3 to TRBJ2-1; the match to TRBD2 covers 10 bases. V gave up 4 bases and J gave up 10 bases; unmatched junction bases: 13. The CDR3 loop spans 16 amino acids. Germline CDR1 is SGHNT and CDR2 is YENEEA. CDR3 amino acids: CASSSGERGGIGEQFF. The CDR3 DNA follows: TGTGCCAGCAGCTCCGGGGAGCGGGGGGGCATCGGGGAGCAGTTCTTC. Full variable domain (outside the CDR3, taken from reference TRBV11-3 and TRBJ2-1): EAGVVQSPRYKIIEKKQPVAFWCNPISGHNTLYWYLQNLGQGPELLIRYENEEAVDDSQLPKDRFSAERLKGVDSTLKIQPAELGDSAVYLCASSSGERGGIGEQFFGPGTRLTVL.

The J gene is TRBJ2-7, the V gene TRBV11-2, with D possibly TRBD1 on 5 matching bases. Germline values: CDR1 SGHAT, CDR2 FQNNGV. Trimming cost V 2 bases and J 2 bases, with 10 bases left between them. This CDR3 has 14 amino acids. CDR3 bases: TGTGCCAGCAGCTTAAACGAAGGGGCCTACGAGCAGTACTTC. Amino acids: CASSLNEGAYEQYF.

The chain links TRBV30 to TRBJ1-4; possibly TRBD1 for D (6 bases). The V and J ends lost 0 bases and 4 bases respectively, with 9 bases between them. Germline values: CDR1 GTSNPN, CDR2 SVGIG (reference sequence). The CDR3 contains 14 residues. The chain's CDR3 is CAWSVTGYNEKLFF. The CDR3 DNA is TGTGCCTGGAGTGTCACAGGGTATAATGAAAAACTGTTTTTT.

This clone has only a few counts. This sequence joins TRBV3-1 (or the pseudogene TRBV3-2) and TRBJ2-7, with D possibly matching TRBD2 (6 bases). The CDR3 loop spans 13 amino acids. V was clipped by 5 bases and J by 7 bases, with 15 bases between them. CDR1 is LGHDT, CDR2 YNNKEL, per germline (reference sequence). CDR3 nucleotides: TGTGCCAGCAGCGCCCCGGGGGAACGGGAGCAGTACTTC. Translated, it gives CASSAPGEREQYF.

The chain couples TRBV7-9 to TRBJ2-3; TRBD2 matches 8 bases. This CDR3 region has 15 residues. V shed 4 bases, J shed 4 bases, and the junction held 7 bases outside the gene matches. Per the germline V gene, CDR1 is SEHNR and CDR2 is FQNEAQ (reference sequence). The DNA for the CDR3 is TGTGCCAGCAGCTCGGTACTAGCGGAGTCAGATACGCAGTATTTT. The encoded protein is CASSSVLAESDTQYF.

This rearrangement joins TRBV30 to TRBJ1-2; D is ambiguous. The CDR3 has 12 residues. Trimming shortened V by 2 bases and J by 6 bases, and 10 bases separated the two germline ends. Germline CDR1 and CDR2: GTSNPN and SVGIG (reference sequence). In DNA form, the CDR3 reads TGTGCCTGGAGTCCGCGGGTGGATGGCTACACCTTC. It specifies CAWSPRVDGYTF.

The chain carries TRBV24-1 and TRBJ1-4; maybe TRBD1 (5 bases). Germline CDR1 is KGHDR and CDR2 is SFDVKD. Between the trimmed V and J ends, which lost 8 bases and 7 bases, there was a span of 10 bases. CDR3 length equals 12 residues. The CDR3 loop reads CATTQGTEKLFF. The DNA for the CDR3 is TGTGCCACCACGCAGGGAACTGAAAAACTGTTTTTT.

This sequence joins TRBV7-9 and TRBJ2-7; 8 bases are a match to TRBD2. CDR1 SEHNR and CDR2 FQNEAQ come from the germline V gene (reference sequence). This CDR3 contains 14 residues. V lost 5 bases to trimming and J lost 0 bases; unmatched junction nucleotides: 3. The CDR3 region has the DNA TGTGCCAGCAGCCCTAGCGGGTACTCCTACGAGCAGTACTTC. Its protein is CASSPSGYSYEQYF.

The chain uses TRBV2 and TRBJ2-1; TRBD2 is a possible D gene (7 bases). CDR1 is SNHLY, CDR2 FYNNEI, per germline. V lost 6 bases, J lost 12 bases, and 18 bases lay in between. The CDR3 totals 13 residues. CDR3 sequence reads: CASRRGERGGQFF. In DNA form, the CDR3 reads TGTGCCAGCAGAAGGGGGGAGCGGGGTGGGCAGTTCTTC.

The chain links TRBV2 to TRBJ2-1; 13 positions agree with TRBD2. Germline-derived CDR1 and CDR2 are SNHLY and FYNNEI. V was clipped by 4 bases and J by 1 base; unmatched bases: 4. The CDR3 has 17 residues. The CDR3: CASSGATSGRSYNEQFF. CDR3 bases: TGTGCCAGCAGTGGGGCGACTAGCGGGAGGTCCTACAATGAGCAGTTCTTC.

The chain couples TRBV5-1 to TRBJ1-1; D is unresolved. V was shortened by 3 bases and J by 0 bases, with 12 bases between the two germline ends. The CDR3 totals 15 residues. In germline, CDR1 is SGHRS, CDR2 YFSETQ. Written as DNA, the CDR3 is TGCGCCAGCAGCTCCGACGCAGGTATGAACACTGAAGCTTTCTTT. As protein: CASSSDAGMNTEAFF.

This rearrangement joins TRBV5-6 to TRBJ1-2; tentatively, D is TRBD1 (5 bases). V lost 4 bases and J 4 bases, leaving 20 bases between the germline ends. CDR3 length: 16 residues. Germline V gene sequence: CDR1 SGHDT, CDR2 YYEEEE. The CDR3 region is CASSHTDSRQTYGYTF. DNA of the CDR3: TGTGCCAGCAGCCATACCGACAGTCGTCAAACCTATGGCTACACCTTC.

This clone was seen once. The CDR3 sequence is CASSDRGGERLTGELFF. In DNA form, the CDR3 reads TGTGCCAGCAGTGATCGCGGAGGGGAAAGGCTGACCGGGGAGCTGTTTTTT. This rearrangement joins TRBV25-1 to TRBJ2-2; tentative D call: TRBD2 (6 bases). Germline V gene data show CDR1 as MGHDK and CDR2 as SYGVNS. Trimming cost V 3 bases and J 5 bases, with 19 bases left between them. The CDR3 consists of 17 residues.

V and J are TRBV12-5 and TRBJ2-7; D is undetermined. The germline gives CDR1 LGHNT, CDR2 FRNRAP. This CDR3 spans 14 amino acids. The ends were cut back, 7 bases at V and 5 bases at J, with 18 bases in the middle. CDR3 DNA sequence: TGTGCTAGTGCCGCTCCGGTAGCCCTCGACGAGCAGTACTTC. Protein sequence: CASAAPVALDEQYF.

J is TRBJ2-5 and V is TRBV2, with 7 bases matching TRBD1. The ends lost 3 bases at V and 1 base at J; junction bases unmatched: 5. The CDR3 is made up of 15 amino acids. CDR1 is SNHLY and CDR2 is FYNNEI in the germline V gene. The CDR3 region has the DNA TGTGCCAGCAGTGATCAGGGGGTGGGCCAAGAGACCCAGTACTTC. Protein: CASSDQGVGQETQYF.

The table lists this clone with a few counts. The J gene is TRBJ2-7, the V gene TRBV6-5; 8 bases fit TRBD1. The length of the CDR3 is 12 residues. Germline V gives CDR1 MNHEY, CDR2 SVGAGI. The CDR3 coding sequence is TGTGGGACCGGACAGGGAACCTACGAGCAGTACTTC. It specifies CGTGQGTYEQYF.

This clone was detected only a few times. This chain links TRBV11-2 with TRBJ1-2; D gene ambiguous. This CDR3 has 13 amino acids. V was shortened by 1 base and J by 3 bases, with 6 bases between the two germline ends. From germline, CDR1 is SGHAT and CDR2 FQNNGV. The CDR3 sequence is CASSLGADYGYTF. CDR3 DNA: TGTGCCAGCAGCTTAGGGGCTGACTATGGCTACACCTTC.

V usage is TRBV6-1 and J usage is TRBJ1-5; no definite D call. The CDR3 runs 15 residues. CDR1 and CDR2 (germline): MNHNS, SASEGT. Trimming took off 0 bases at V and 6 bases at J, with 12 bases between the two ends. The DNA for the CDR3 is TGTGCCAGCAGTGAAGCGATGGTAAGCGGTCAGCCCCAGCATTTT. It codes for CASSEAMVSGQPQHF.

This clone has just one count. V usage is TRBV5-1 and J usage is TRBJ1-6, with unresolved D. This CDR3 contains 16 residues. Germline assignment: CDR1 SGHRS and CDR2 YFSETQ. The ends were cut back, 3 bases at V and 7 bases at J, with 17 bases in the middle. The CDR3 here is CASSSSTTGANSPLHF. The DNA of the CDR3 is TGCGCCAGCAGCTCATCCACAACGGGAGCCAATTCACCCCTCCACTTT.

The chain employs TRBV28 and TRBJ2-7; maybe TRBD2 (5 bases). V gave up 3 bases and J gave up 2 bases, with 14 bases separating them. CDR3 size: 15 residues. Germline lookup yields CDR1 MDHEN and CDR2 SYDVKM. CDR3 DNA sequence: TGTGCCAGCAGTTTCGGACTGGGCCCGACCTACGAGCAGTACTTC. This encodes CASSFGLGPTYEQYF.

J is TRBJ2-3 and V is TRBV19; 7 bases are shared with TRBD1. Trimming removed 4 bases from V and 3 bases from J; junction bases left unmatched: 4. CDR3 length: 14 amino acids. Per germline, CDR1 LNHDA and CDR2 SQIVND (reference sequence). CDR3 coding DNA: TGTGCCAGTAGTAGTAGGGGGCGGACAGATACGCAGTATTTT. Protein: CASSSRGRTDTQYF.

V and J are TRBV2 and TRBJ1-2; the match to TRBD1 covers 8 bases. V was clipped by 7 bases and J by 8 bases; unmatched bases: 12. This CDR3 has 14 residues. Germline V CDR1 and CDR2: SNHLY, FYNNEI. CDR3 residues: CASNPTGQGGGYTF. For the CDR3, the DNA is TGTGCCAGCAACCCTACTGGACAGGGTGGGGGCTACACCTTC. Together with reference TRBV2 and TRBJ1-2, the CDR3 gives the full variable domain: EPEVTQTPSHQVTQMGQEVILRCVPISNHLYFYWYRQILGQKVEFLVSFYNNEISEKSEIFDDQFSVERPDGSNFTLKIRSTKLEDSAMYFCASNPTGQGGGYTFGSGTRLTVV.

This CDR3 is CASSLWTRRNTEAFF. CDR3 sequence (DNA): TGTGCCAGCAGCCTATGGACAAGGAGGAACACTGAAGCTTTCTTT. The V and J genes are TRBV5-6 and TRBJ1-1, with D maybe TRBD1 (5 bases). Germline V gives CDR1 SGHDT, CDR2 YYEEEE. This CDR3 spans 15 amino acids. V was trimmed by 4 bases and J by 1 base, leaving 14 bases between them.

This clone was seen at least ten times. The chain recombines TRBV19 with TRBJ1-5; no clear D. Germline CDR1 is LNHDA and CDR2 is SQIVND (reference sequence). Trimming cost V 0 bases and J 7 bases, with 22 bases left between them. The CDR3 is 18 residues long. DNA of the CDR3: TGTGCCAGTAGTATAGATTCCCACTTTTTTGGAGGGCTACAGCCCCAGCATTTT. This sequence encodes CASSIDSHFFGGLQPQHF.

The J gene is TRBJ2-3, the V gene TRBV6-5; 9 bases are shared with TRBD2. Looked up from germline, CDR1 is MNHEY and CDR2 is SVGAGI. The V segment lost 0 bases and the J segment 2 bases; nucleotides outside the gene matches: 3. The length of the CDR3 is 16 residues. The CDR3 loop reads CASSYSRTSDTDTQYF. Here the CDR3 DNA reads TGTGCCAGCAGTTACTCAAGGACTAGCGACACAGATACGCAGTATTTT.

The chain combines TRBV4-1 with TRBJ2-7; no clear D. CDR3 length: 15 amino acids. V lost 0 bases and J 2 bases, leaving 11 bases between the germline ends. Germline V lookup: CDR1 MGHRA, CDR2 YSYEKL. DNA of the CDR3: TGCGCCAGCAGCCAAGAAGCGTCCTCAACCTACGAGCAGTACTTC. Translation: CASSQEASSTYEQYF.